The clone carrying this T cell receptor beta chain was seen only a few times. V was shortened by 7 bases and J by 7 bases, with 16 bases between the two germline ends. The CDR3 runs 13 residues. Germline V gene lookup returns CDR1 MNHEY and CDR2 SVGEGT. These data come from a study of blood T cells in healthy people across ages. A second PCR, run for roughly 7 to 12 cycles, used a sample-barcoded 5' primer plus a J-beta primer mix. MiXCR was run by TCRdb on the 5' RACE reads, yielding one entry per CDR3 protein. The table shows about 1.5 million distinct CDR3 sequences, with approximately 39% occurring only once.

The TCR was taken from a woman aged 18-35 years in good health. The chain has TRBV6-2 or TRBV6-3 and TRBJ1-2; maybe TRBD1 (5 bases). Input material: blood. DNA for the CDR3: TGTGCCAGCACCACCAGTCAGGGAGGTGGCTACACCTTC. It translates to CASTTSQGGGYTF.